Below, 23 T cell receptor beta chains from the same sample are listed, as sequenced in a study of T-cell memory formation after mild COVID-19 (dated by TCRdb to the early 2020s). Libraries were prepared through 5' RACE. This sample was sequenced with an Illumina NovaSeq 6000. Starting from the raw public reads, TCRdb applied fastp trimming at Q25, assembled clones with MiXCR and retained in-frame beta chains. Every CDR3 protein is listed once, alongside the most common genes and DNA of its rows. Within this sample are 35,000 to 45,000 distinct CDR3 sequences, with 7.3% of them counted one time only. The ten largest account for approximately 1.5% of the sample. Sequencing was carried out using PBMCs or a T cell subset sorted from them (not recorded which). These receptor sequences come from a man between 18 and 35 years old who had mild COVID-19 (a few samples of this study predate the infection). The sample titles of this study are shuffled in the database, so cell type and time point are left out; the donor was told from shared clones.

This clonotype has ten or more counts. The genes are TRBV4-1 and TRBJ2-7; 8 bases are shared with TRBD1. Germline lookup yields CDR1 MGHRA and CDR2 YSYEKL. The CDR3 sequence is 12 residues long. V shed 4 bases, J shed 7 bases, and the junction held 3 bases outside the gene matches. CDR3 coding DNA: TGCGCCAGCAGCCGAACAGGGGGTGAGCAGTACTTC. Its translation is CASSRTGGEQYF.

The chain has TRBV24-1 and TRBJ2-5; D remains unclear. This CDR3 comprises 11 residues. Germline V gene data show CDR1 as KGHDR and CDR2 as SFDVKD. V was pared by 4 bases and J by 5 bases, with 4 bases between. Here the CDR3 DNA reads TGTGCCACCAGTGAGTCTGAGACCCAGTACTTC. Protein: CATSESETQYF.

V usage is TRBV3-1 and J usage is TRBJ1-2, with TRBD1 as a possible D gene (5 bases). Germline lookup yields CDR1 LGHDT and CDR2 YNNKEL (reference sequence). Trimming left V 4 bases short and J 3 bases short, with 9 bases between. This CDR3 has 13 residues. This chain's CDR3 is CASSPGGDYGYTF. The CDR3 DNA reads as TGTGCCAGCAGCCCCGGAGGGGACTATGGCTACACCTTC. Full variable domain (remainder filled in from reference TRBV3-1 and TRBJ1-2): DTAVSQTPKYLVTQMGNDKSIKCEQNLGHDTMYWYKQDSKKFLKIMFSYNNKELIINETVPNRFSPKSPDKAHLNLHINSLELGDSAVYFCASSPGGDYGYTFGSGTRLTVV.

The CDR3 loop reads CASSRSTGFTDTQYF. CDR3 sequence (DNA): TGTGCCAGCAGCCGGAGCACGGGTTTCACAGATACGCAGTATTTT. The chain uses TRBV7-6 and TRBJ2-3; D not certain. Per germline, CDR1 SGHVS and CDR2 FNYEAQ. This CDR3 comprises 15 residues. The germline V and J ends were trimmed by 5 bases and 2 bases, with 14 bases remaining between them.

The genes are TRBV23-1 and TRBJ2-7, with 7 positions matching TRBD1. TRBV23-1 is sorted into the ORF group, with uncertain function. Trimming at V came to 4 bases and at J to 1 base, leaving 16 bases not matched to a gene. The CDR3 covers 18 residues. In DNA form, the CDR3 reads TGCGCCAGCAGTCTCCCGCCCCGACAGGGACGAATATCCTACGAGCAGTACGTC. Translation gives CASSLPPRQGRISYEQYV.

CDR3 DNA: TGTGCCAGCAGTTACTCGCCCGCTTCTAATGAAAAACTGTTTTTT. This encodes CASSYSPASNEKLFF. V and J are TRBV6-5 and TRBJ1-4; no reliable D call. The CDR3 consists of 15 residues. Germline V CDR1 and CDR2: MNHEY, SVGAGI. V was cut by 0 bases and J by 3 bases, with 8 bases left in between.

There are a few counts of this clonotype. V usage is TRBV5-1 and J usage is TRBJ2-3; perhaps D is TRBD1 or TRBD2 (5 bases each). With 7 bases removed from V and 4 bases from J, the gap between germline ends came to 13 bases. From germline, CDR1 is SGHRS and CDR2 YFSETQ. The CDR3 has 13 residues. The CDR3 region has the DNA TGCGCCAGCCCCCCCCGGGGCCCAGATACGCAGTATTTT. This gives the protein CASPPRGPDTQYF.

This clonotype has only one observation. V is TRBV20-1 and J is TRBJ1-2; 8 bases line up with TRBD1. The CDR3 has 13 amino acids. Germline loops: CDR1 DFQATT, CDR2 SNEGSKA (reference sequence). J was trimmed by 6 bases and V by 5 bases; bases with no gene match: 8. The CDR3: CSAARQGFNGYTF. CDR3 bases: TGCAGTGCTGCCCGACAGGGGTTTAATGGCTACACCTTC.

This clonotype was seen a few times. J is TRBJ1-5 and V is TRBV6-1; D unclear. Germline CDR1 is MNHNS and CDR2 is SASEGT. Trimming removed 3 bases from V and 2 bases from J, with 8 bases in between. The CDR3 is made up of 14 amino acids. DNA of the CDR3: TGTGCCAGCAGTGAGGCTAGTGGCAATCAGCCCCAGCATTTT. Protein product: CASSEASGNQPQHF.

Sample share makes this clonotype medium-sized. This sequence joins TRBV7-2 and TRBJ1-3, with D maybe TRBD1 (6 bases). V gave up 1 base and J gave up 0 bases, with 10 bases separating them. The CDR3 totals 16 residues. CDR1 is SGHTA, CDR2 FQGNSA, per germline. CDR3 amino acids: CASSLGGPASGNTIYF. The CDR3 region has the DNA TGTGCCAGCAGCTTAGGGGGGCCCGCCTCTGGAAACACCATATATTTT.

This clonotype has only a few counts. V is TRBV7-2 and J is TRBJ2-7; possible D gene TRBD1, 6 bases. This CDR3 is built from 14 residues. V lost 3 bases and J lost 3, with 12 bases in between. CDR1 SGHTA and CDR2 FQGNSA come from the germline V gene. CDR3 DNA sequence: TGTGCCAGCAGCTTCGTATCAGGGGACTACGAGCAGTACGTC. The encoded protein is CASSFVSGDYEQYV.

This clonotype was counted only a few times. The rearrangement joins TRBV12-3 or TRBV12-4 to TRBJ1-2; TRBD1 matches at 8 bases. CDR3 length: 13 residues. V trimming: 1 base; J trimming: 7 bases; junction bases outside the gene matches: 2. CDR3 DNA: TGTGCCAGCAGTTTAGGCAGGGGGCTTGGCTACACCTTC. It yields the protein CASSLGRGLGYTF.

The chain employs TRBV7-6 and TRBJ2-2; 7 bases are a match to TRBD1. Germline assignment: CDR1 SGHVS and CDR2 FNYEAQ. Trimming at V came to 4 bases and at J to 5 bases, leaving 10 bases not matched to a gene. The CDR3 runs to 16 residues. CDR3: CASSSRQGVSTGELFF. CDR3 coding DNA: TGTGCCAGCAGCTCCCGACAGGGTGTATCAACCGGGGAGCTGTTTTTT.

The table lists this clonotype with many counts. The chain combines TRBV6-5 with TRBJ2-7; the D is unclear. CDR1 and CDR2 from the germline V gene are MNHEY and SVGAGI. With 0 bases removed from V and 3 bases from J, the gap between germline ends came to 6 bases. The CDR3 consists of 13 residues. The CDR3 sequence: CASSYSGNYEQYF. The DNA for the CDR3 is TGTGCCAGCAGTTACTCGGGCAACTACGAGCAGTACTTC.

This clonotype was found many times. V and J are TRBV7-2 and TRBJ2-1, with 12 nucleotides matching TRBD2. The CDR3 extends over 15 amino acids. Germline CDR1 is SGHTA and CDR2 is FQGNSA. The ends lost 4 bases at V and 2 bases at J; junction bases unmatched: 0. The CDR3 protein is CASSSSGGAYNEQFF. As DNA, the CDR3 is TGTGCCAGCAGCTCTAGCGGGGGGGCCTACAATGAGCAGTTCTTC.

This clonotype was observed at least ten times. This sequence joins TRBV2 and TRBJ1-2, with D hard to call. The CDR3 is made up of 12 amino acids. Trimming cost V 3 bases and J 5 bases, with 7 bases left between them. Germline values: CDR1 SNHLY, CDR2 FYNNEI. The CDR3 protein is CASSDRLYGYTF. The CDR3 region has the DNA TGTGCCAGCAGTGACAGGTTATATGGCTACACCTTC.

J is TRBJ1-5 and V is TRBV6-2 or TRBV6-3; D gene uncertain. This CDR3 is built from 13 residues. Germline assignment: CDR1 MNHEY and CDR2 SVGEGT. V was shortened by 7 bases and J by 3 bases, with 10 bases between the two germline ends. The CDR3 here is CASTQQPNQPQHF. The CDR3 region has the DNA TGTGCCAGCACCCAACAACCCAATCAGCCCCAGCATTTT.

There are a few counts of this clonotype. The gene calls are TRBV11-3 and TRBJ2-7; D not resolved. Germline CDR1 and CDR2: SGHNT and YENEEA. Trimming cost V 2 bases and J 2 bases, with 10 bases left between them. This CDR3 is built from 14 residues. The chain's CDR3 is CASSLTGNAYEQYF. The DNA of the CDR3 is TGTGCCAGCAGCTTAACGGGTAATGCCTACGAGCAGTACTTC.

In this sample, this clonotype turned up a few times. The V call is TRBV6-6, the J call TRBJ1-1, with D tentatively TRBD1 (6 bases). There are 13 residues in the CDR3. With 6 bases removed from V and 6 bases from J, the gap between germline ends came to 14 bases. Germline V CDR1 and CDR2: MNHNY, SVGAGI (reference sequence). This CDR3 is CASSSNTGSEAFF. In nucleotides, the CDR3 is TGTGCCAGCAGCTCCAACACAGGGTCTGAAGCTTTCTTT.

This clonotype has ten or more counts. The V gene is TRBV7-2, the J gene TRBJ2-3; D remains ambiguous. The CDR3 is made up of 15 amino acids. V gave up 1 base and J gave up 4 bases, with 12 bases separating them. From germline, CDR1 is SGHTA and CDR2 FQGNSA. CDR3 region: CASSLGGYKADTQYF. The CDR3 DNA follows: TGTGCCAGCAGCTTAGGGGGTTATAAGGCAGATACGCAGTATTTT.

J is TRBJ1-1 and V is TRBV5-1; no clear D gene. Germline CDR1 reads SGHRS; CDR2 reads YFSETQ. The CDR3 extends over 14 amino acids. V was shortened by 4 bases and J by 5 bases, with 15 bases between the two germline ends. The CDR3 coding sequence is TGCGCCAGCAGCCCCAGTTGGATAAAGACTGAAGCTTTCTTT. Translating it yields CASSPSWIKTEAFF.

At least ten counts were recorded for this clonotype. V and J are TRBV5-1 and TRBJ2-5, with D possibly TRBD2 on 5 matching bases. CDR3 length equals 15 residues. Deletions cut 1 base from V and 5 bases from J, with 15 bases between. Germline assignment: CDR1 SGHRS and CDR2 YFSETQ. The CDR3 nucleotides read TGCGCCAGCAGCTTGAGAGGGCCCCTTGGGGAGACCCAGTACTTC. It specifies CASSLRGPLGETQYF.

This clonotype showed up just a few times. This rearrangement joins TRBV4-3 to TRBJ2-5; D unclear. CDR3 size: 13 residues. V dropped 0 bases and J dropped 11 bases, with 13 bases sitting between them. Looked up from germline, CDR1 is LGHNA and CDR2 is YSLEER. The CDR3 DNA reads TGCGCCAGCAGCCAAGAAACTTGGGGAACGCAGTACTTC. Translation: CASSQETWGTQYF.